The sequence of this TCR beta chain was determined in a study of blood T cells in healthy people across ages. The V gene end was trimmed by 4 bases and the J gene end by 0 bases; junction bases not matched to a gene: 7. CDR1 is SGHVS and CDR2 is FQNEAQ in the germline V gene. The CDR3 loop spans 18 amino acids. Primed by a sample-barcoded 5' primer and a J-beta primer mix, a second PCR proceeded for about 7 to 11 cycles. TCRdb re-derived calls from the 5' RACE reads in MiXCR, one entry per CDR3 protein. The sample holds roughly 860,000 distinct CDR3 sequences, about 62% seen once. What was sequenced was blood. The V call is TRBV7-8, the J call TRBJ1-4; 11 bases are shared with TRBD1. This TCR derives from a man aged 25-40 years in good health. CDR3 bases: TGTGCCAGCAGCTCTGTGGACAGGGGGCAGGCAACTAATGAAAAACTGTTTTTT. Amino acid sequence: CASSSVDRGQATNEKLFF.